A single sample gave rise to the 26 T cell receptor beta chains below, sequenced in a study of T cell responses to AZD1222 COVID-19 vaccine. TCRdb's table, derived via immunoSEQ multiplex PCR, lists solely in-frame clones and lacks some. The table shows about 110,000 clones, with roughly 92% occurring only once. The source was peripheral blood, collected on day 0 of AZD1222 vaccination. The receptors shown here come from an adult in good health.

The rearrangement links TRBV3-1 (or the pseudogene TRBV3-2) to TRBJ1-3; 7 positions match TRBD1. Germline trimming cut 2 bases from V and 2 bases from J; bases unmatched to any gene: 3. In germline, CDR1 is LGHDT, CDR2 YNNKEL (reference sequence). The CDR3 loop spans 15 amino acids. CDR3 bases: TGTGCCAGCAGCCAACCACAGGGGACTGGAAACACCATATATTTT. Residues: CASSQPQGTGNTIYF.

On this clone: This sample also contains other DNA sequences that code for the same CDR3. The chain combines TRBV12-3 or TRBV12-4 with TRBJ1-1; TRBD1 aligns across 7 bases. The trim removed 3 bases at V and 4 bases at J, leaving 2 bases unmatched. CDR3 length: 13 amino acids. The CDR3 is CASSFRQGTEAFF. The CDR3 coding sequence is TGTGCCAGCAGTTTTAGACAGGGCACTGAAGCTTTCTTT.

The chain joins TRBV19 to TRBJ1-5; weak D call: TRBD1 (5 bases). The CDR3 is 18 residues long. V dropped 0 bases and J dropped 1 base, with 16 bases sitting between them. The germline V gene encodes CDR1 LNHDA and CDR2 SQIVND (reference sequence). This CDR3 reads CASSIDGWAGTSNQPQHF. The CDR3 DNA reads as TGTGCCAGTAGTATAGATGGCTGGGCAGGGACCAGCAATCAGCCCCAGCATTTT.

The chain carries TRBV29-1 and TRBJ2-3, with D possibly called TRBD1 or TRBD2 (7 bases each). Germline values: CDR1 SQVTM, CDR2 ANQGSEA. Between the trimmed V and J ends, which lost 4 bases and 1 base, there was a span of 15 bases. This CDR3 region has 15 residues. The chain's CDR3 is CSVVLGGGGTDTQYF. CDR3 coding DNA: TGCAGCGTTGTTCTGGGAGGGGGCGGCACAGATACGCAGTATTTT.

This chain connects TRBV5-1 to TRBJ1-1, with D maybe TRBD1 (6 bases). The CDR3 runs 13 residues. V gave up 5 bases and J gave up 2 bases, with 10 bases separating them. CDR1 and CDR2 (germline): SGHRS, YFSETQ. The CDR3 spells CASSTGRNTEAFF. CDR3 DNA: TGCGCCAGCAGTACAGGGAGAAACACTGAAGCTTTCTTT.

The V and J genes are TRBV28 and TRBJ1-2, with 9 bases aligning to TRBD1. J was trimmed by 3 bases and V by 7 bases; bases with no gene match: 12. CDR1 and CDR2 (germline): MDHEN, SYDVKM. The CDR3 extends over 16 amino acids. CDR3 sequence reads: CASTTTGTGLHYGYTF. The CDR3 DNA reads as TGTGCCAGCACCACGACGGGGACAGGGTTACACTATGGCTACACCTTC.

On this clone itself: The identical CDR3 is also encoded by other nucleotide sequences in the sample. This chain joins TRBV2 and TRBJ2-7; 7 positions agree with TRBD1. The CDR3 covers 12 residues. In germline, CDR1 is SNHLY, CDR2 FYNNEI. V shed 7 bases and J 3 bases; nucleotides not matched to a gene: 3. CDR3 sequence: CASIGDSYEQYF. CDR3 DNA: TGTGCCAGCATAGGGGACAGCTACGAGCAGTACTTC.

This clone was detected once. The chain recombines TRBV29-1 with TRBJ1-2; D not certain. V lost 3 bases and J lost 5, with 10 bases in between. The germline CDR1 and CDR2 sequences are SQVTM and ANQGSEA. The CDR3 length is 12 residues. The CDR3 is CSVDKGYYGYTF. In nucleotides, the CDR3 is TGCAGCGTTGACAAAGGGTATTATGGCTACACCTTC.

This chain joins TRBV4-2 and TRBJ1-6; D remains unclear. Germline loops: CDR1 LGHNA, CDR2 YNFKEQ. V lost 0 bases, J lost 11 bases, and 14 bases lay in between. CDR3 length: 15 amino acids. This CDR3 reads CASSQERALTTPLHF. CDR3 nucleotide sequence: TGTGCCAGCAGCCAAGAAAGGGCCTTAACGACACCCCTCCACTTT.

CDR3 sequence reads: CASSESRGYEQYF. DNA of the CDR3: TGCGCCAGCAGTGAGTCGAGGGGTTACGAGCAGTACTTC. The V and J genes are TRBV10-2 and TRBJ2-7, with D perhaps matching TRBD1 or TRBD2 (5 bases each). The germline V gene has CDR1 WSHSY and CDR2 SAAADI. CDR3 length: 13 amino acids. Trimming left V 0 bases short and J 4 bases short, with 7 bases between.

The chain uses TRBV29-1 and TRBJ1-2, with 8 bases fitting TRBD1. Germline assignment: CDR1 SQVTM and CDR2 ANQGSEA. There are 14 residues in the CDR3. V dropped 6 bases and J dropped 4; count of bases not matched to a gene: 10. The CDR3 region has the DNA TGCAGCGTAGCTCAGGGGGCGCGTGGCTATGGCTACACCTTC. This gives the protein CSVAQGARGYGYTF.

This clone showed up just once. The V gene is TRBV5-4, the J gene TRBJ2-3, with D maybe TRBD1 (5 bases). The CDR3 runs 16 residues. V lost 1 base to trimming and J lost 0 bases, with 12 bases between them. Germline V gene lookup returns CDR1 SGHNT and CDR2 YYREEE (reference sequence). The CDR3 sequence is CASSLRSTGSTDTQYF. The DNA of the CDR3 is TGTGCCAGCAGCTTGAGGAGTACAGGAAGCACAGATACGCAGTATTTT. Using reference TRBV5-4 and TRBJ2-3 for the parts outside the CDR3, the full variable domain is ETGVTQSPTHLIKTRGQQVTLRCSSQSGHNTVSWYQQALGQGPQFIFQYYREEENGRGNFPPRFSGLQFPNYSSELNVNALELDDSALYLCASSLRSTGSTDTQYFGPGTRLTVL.

This clone was found once. The chain employs TRBV24-1 and TRBJ1-2, with 7 bases lining up with TRBD1. The CDR3 runs to 14 residues. Per the germline V gene, CDR1 is KGHDR and CDR2 is SFDVKD. The V and J ends lost 4 bases and 5 bases, in that order; junction bases with no gene match: 6. CDR3 DNA: TGTGCCACCAGTGAGTCAGGGGGGATGTATGGCTACACCTTC. Amino acid sequence: CATSESGGMYGYTF.

The gene calls are TRBV24-1 and TRBJ1-5; tentative D call: TRBD1 (5 bases). Deletions cut 4 bases from V and 3 bases from J, with 12 bases between. Germline V gene lookup returns CDR1 KGHDR and CDR2 SFDVKD. The CDR3 consists of 15 residues. CDR3 bases: TGTGCCACCAGTGACCCGACAGAATTCAATCAGCCCCAGCATTTT. Its protein product is CATSDPTEFNQPQHF.

In DNA form, the CDR3 reads TGTGCTAGTGGTTTGGTACTGGGGGACTTTGGCACTGAAGCTTTCTTT. This sequence encodes CASGLVLGDFGTEAFF. This chain joins TRBV12-5 and TRBJ1-1; TRBD1 is a possible D gene (5 bases). V was pared by 0 bases and J by 4 bases, with 15 bases between. The CDR3 has 16 amino acids. Germline V CDR1 and CDR2: LGHNT, FRNRAP.

The rearrangement links TRBV9 to TRBJ2-3; D is ambiguous. The CDR3 length is 11 residues. CDR1 is SGDLS, CDR2 YYNGEE, per germline. V was shortened by 6 bases and J by 6 bases, with 8 bases between the two germline ends. The CDR3 reads CASKDRDTQYF. CDR3 DNA: TGTGCCAGCAAGGATAGGGATACGCAGTATTTT.

As concerns this clone: Other DNA sequences within the sample encode an identical CDR3. The chain uses TRBV6-5 and TRBJ1-2, with D uncertain. Germline CDR1 reads MNHEY; CDR2 reads SVGAGI. V was clipped by 0 bases and J by 8 bases, with 10 bases between them. This CDR3 comprises 13 residues. CDR3 loop: CASSYSLREGYTF. The CDR3 coding sequence is TGTGCCAGCAGTTACTCGTTGAGGGAGGGCTACACCTTC.

The V call is TRBV5-4, the J call TRBJ2-2; 7 nucleotides match TRBD1. J was trimmed by 5 bases and V by 4 bases; bases with no gene match: 8. Germline V gene lookup returns CDR1 SGHNT and CDR2 YYREEE (reference sequence). The CDR3 covers 15 residues. The CDR3 DNA reads as TGTGCCAGCAGCCGATCGGGACAGATTACCGGGGAGCTGTTTTTT. Residues: CASSRSGQITGELFF.

The genes are TRBV19 and TRBJ1-5; D might be TRBD1 (5 bases). The CDR3 consists of 13 residues. Trimming shortened V by 8 bases and J by 6 bases, and 14 bases separated the two germline ends. Germline V gene sequence: CDR1 LNHDA, CDR2 SQIVND (reference sequence). CDR3 in amino acids: CASQYFGGQPQHF. CDR3 nucleotide sequence: TGTGCCAGTCAATATTTTGGGGGTCAGCCCCAGCATTTT.

The gene calls are TRBV24-1 and TRBJ2-1, with TRBD1 identical over 9 bases. Germline V lookup: CDR1 KGHDR, CDR2 SFDVKD. V lost 7 bases, J lost 5 bases, and 2 bases stayed unmatched. The CDR3 contains 13 residues. This CDR3 is CATRGQGNNEQFF. The CDR3 DNA reads as TGTGCCACCAGGGGACAGGGTAACAATGAGCAGTTCTTC.

This chain connects TRBV12-3 or TRBV12-4 to TRBJ1-5; D remains ambiguous. The CDR3 is made up of 13 amino acids. The ends were cut back, 3 bases at V and 3 bases at J, with 6 bases in the middle. The CDR3 loop reads CASSFGPNQPQHF. CDR3 nucleotide sequence: TGTGCCAGCAGTTTCGGCCCCAATCAGCCCCAGCATTTT.

The V gene is TRBV19, the J gene TRBJ1-6; 9 bases are a match to TRBD1. Germline CDR1 and CDR2: LNHDA and SQIVND (reference sequence). V lost 5 bases to trimming and J lost 8 bases; unmatched junction nucleotides: 4. This CDR3 region has 14 residues. The DNA for the CDR3 is TGTGCCAGTAGTCCACAGGGGGCGTATTCACCCCTCCACTTT. This encodes CASSPQGAYSPLHF.

Regarding this clone: A junction boundary mismatches the germline segment, possibly from a read error. J is TRBJ1-5 and V is TRBV6-5; 10 positions match TRBD1. CDR1 MNHEY and CDR2 SVGAGI come from the germline V gene. CDR3 length: 15 amino acids. The CDR3 loop reads CVSSLGQGTNQPQHF. The CDR3 region has the DNA TGTGTCAGCAGCCTGGGACAGGGGACCAATCAGCCCCAGCATTTT.

The V call is TRBV7-9, the J call TRBJ1-4, with unresolved D. The CDR3 covers 15 residues. V lost 3 bases and J 4 bases, leaving 12 bases between the germline ends. Per the germline V gene, CDR1 is SEHNR and CDR2 is FQNEAQ (reference sequence). DNA of the CDR3: TGTGCCAGCAGCTTCCCTACGGCCGGTAATGAAAAACTGTTTTTT. It yields the protein CASSFPTAGNEKLFF.

By share, this clone ranks as medium-sized. This chain uses TRBV7-9 with TRBJ2-3; D could derive from TRBD1 or TRBD2 (5 bases each). V was clipped by 4 bases and J by 14 bases, with 13 bases between them. CDR1 and CDR2 from the germline V gene are SEHNR and FQNEAQ (reference sequence). The CDR3 covers 11 residues. CDR3 sequence reads: CASSYGARGYF. CDR3 bases: TGTGCCAGCAGCTATGGGGCGAGGGGGTATTTT.

V is TRBV5-1 and J is TRBJ1-1; 10 bases map to TRBD1. Germline trimming cut 5 bases from V and 4 bases from J; bases unmatched to any gene: 8. Germline-derived CDR1 and CDR2 are SGHRS and YFSETQ. This CDR3 has 15 residues. The CDR3 protein is CASSRDRGMSTEAFF. The CDR3 DNA is TGCGCCAGCAGTAGGGACAGGGGCATGAGCACTGAAGCTTTCTTT.